This passage covers 11 T cell receptor beta chains from one sample sequenced in a study of glioma-infiltrating T cells. Using RNA template, CDR3s of TCR alpha and beta were amplified with iRepertoire arm-PCR. TCRdb re-called the multiplex PCR reads with MiXCR, one entry per CDR3 protein. This sample carries some 150,000 distinct CDR3 sequences, roughly two fifths of them seen once, and the ten largest clones take around 20%. Specimen: glioma tissue, nonneoplastic brain tissue, or PBMCs (not recorded which). These receptors were collected from a human donor with low-grade glioma or glioblastoma, undergoing nonglioma brain surgery, or in good health (not recorded which).

The J gene is TRBJ1-2, the V gene TRBV6-2 or TRBV6-3; possible D gene TRBD1, 5 bases. The CDR3 runs 12 residues. Germline V CDR1 and CDR2: MNHEY, SVGEGT. V was shortened by 10 bases and J by 6 bases, with 15 bases between the two germline ends. The CDR3 nucleotides are TGTGCCATCACGGGCGGAGGGGATGGCTACACCTTC. Its protein product is CAITGGGDGYTF.

This chain uses TRBV24-1 with TRBJ2-1, with 15 bases aligning to TRBD2. CDR3 length: 17 amino acids. V shed 4 bases, J shed 10 bases, and the junction held 10 bases outside the gene matches. Germline CDR1 reads KGHDR; CDR2 reads SFDVKD. The CDR3 spells CATSETGTSGRSGEQFF. DNA of the CDR3: TGTGCCACCAGTGAAACCGGGACTAGCGGGAGGTCAGGGGAGCAGTTCTTC.

This clonotype has ten or more counts. The V and J genes are TRBV7-2 and TRBJ2-3, with D possibly matching TRBD2 (6 bases). V was cut by 1 base and J by 5 bases, with 7 bases left in between. The CDR3 covers 13 residues. Germline lookup yields CDR1 SGHTA and CDR2 FQGNSA. For the CDR3, the DNA is TGTGCCAGCAGCTTAGTGACTAGAGATACGCAGTATTTT. It encodes CASSLVTRDTQYF.

The chain recombines TRBV7-2 with TRBJ2-5; possibly TRBD2 for D (6 bases). The V and J ends lost 3 bases and 2 bases respectively, with 10 bases between them. This CDR3 region has 14 residues. From germline, CDR1 is SGHTA and CDR2 FQGNSA. CDR3 in amino acids: CASSFTGSQETQYF. CDR3 nucleotides: TGTGCCAGCAGCTTCACCGGGAGTCAAGAGACCCAGTACTTC.

This clonotype was observed once. This chain uses TRBV4-1 with TRBJ2-3; D possibly corresponds to TRBD2 (5 bases). The V gene's germline CDR1 is MGHRA and CDR2 YSYEKL. This CDR3 is 18 amino acids long. Trimming took 3 bases from V and 2 from J, leaving 21 bases between them. CDR3 in amino acids: CASSQMGAHQRITDTQYF. The CDR3, as DNA: TGCGCCAGCAGCCAGATGGGAGCCCACCAGAGGATCACAGATACGCAGTATTTT.

The chain has TRBV25-1 and TRBJ1-5; D unclear. The CDR3 sequence is 15 residues long. The germline V gene encodes CDR1 MGHDK and CDR2 SYGVNS. Trimming shortened V by 0 bases and J by 3 bases, and 9 bases separated the two germline ends. The CDR3 nucleotides read TGTGCCAGCAGTGAATATGCGGATTTCAATCAGCCCCAGCATTTT. Translated: CASSEYADFNQPQHF. The variable domain in full, completed from reference TRBV25-1 and TRBJ1-5, reads EADIYQTPRYLVIGTGKKITLECSQTMGHDKMYWYQQDPGMELHLIHYSYGVNSTEKGDLSSESTVSRIRTEHFPLTLESARPSHTSQYLCASSEYADFNQPQHFGDGTRLSIL.

The chain combines TRBV20-1 with TRBJ2-3, with D maybe TRBD2 (6 bases). Deletions cut 3 bases from V and 2 bases from J, with 12 bases between. This CDR3 spans 14 amino acids. CDR1 and CDR2 from the germline V gene are DFQATT and SNEGSKA (reference sequence). CDR3 loop: CSARLALNTDTQYF. CDR3 coding DNA: TGCAGTGCTAGGCTAGCGCTAAACACAGATACGCAGTATTTT.

In this sample, this clonotype turned up a few times. The gene calls are TRBV6-6 and TRBJ1-1, with 7 bases that match TRBD1. The CDR3 length is 14 residues. CDR1 is MNHNY, CDR2 SVGAGI, per germline (reference sequence). V dropped 8 bases and J dropped 6; count of bases not matched to a gene: 12. The CDR3 DNA is TGTGCCAGCTCACGACTACAGGGGCCCCCTGAAGCTTTCTTT. Translated, it gives CASSRLQGPPEAFF.

This clonotype was counted only a few times. This chain uses TRBV20-1 with TRBJ2-7; D call uncertain. Germline CDR1 and CDR2: DFQATT and SNEGSKA (reference sequence). V lost 3 bases to trimming and J lost 5 bases, with 8 bases between them. This CDR3 has 11 amino acids. This CDR3 reads CSASVLDEQYF. CDR3 nucleotide sequence: TGCAGTGCTAGTGTATTGGACGAGCAGTACTTC.

J is TRBJ2-1 and V is TRBV7-2; 9 positions agree with TRBD2. Germline CDR1 and CDR2: SGHTA and FQGNSA. CDR3 length: 16 residues. Unmatched junction bases numbered 10, after V lost 1 base and J lost 9 bases. CDR3 DNA: TGTGCCAGCAGCTTAGTTCGCGGGGGGGCCGGGGTTGAGCAGTTCTTC. Residues: CASSLVRGGAGVEQFF.

The table lists this clonotype with many counts. As DNA, the CDR3 is TGCAGTGCGCCTTCCGGGACACGGAACACTGAAGCTTTCTTT. This encodes CSAPSGTRNTEAFF. The rearrangement links TRBV20-1 to TRBJ1-1; D is possibly TRBD1 (6 bases). Trimming removed 6 bases from V and 1 base from J, with 15 bases in between. The CDR3 has 14 amino acids. The germline V gene encodes CDR1 DFQATT and CDR2 SNEGSKA (reference sequence).